This record covers a single T cell receptor (beta chain). Sequencing used immunoSEQ multiplex PCR; TCRdb keeps in-frame clones, though not all of them. Here the sample spans 75,000 to 90,000 clones, around nine tenths being singletons. This sample stems from a study of technical replicates of blood from a handful of donors. The CDR3 is 19 amino acids. Germline assignment: CDR1 SQVTM and CDR2 ANQGSEA. Trimming cost V 8 bases and J 1 base; bases outside gene matches: 21. The genes are TRBV29-1 and TRBJ2-3; 10 nucleotides agree with TRBD2. Material: T cells isolated from PBMCs. The receptor was derived from a human donor in good health. CDR3 nucleotides: TGCAGCTCCCAGGGGGCTAGCGGGAGTTTGGGGTTAGGCACAGATACGCAGTATTTT. Its translation: CSSQGASGSLGLGTDTQYF.